The rows below give T cell receptor beta chains drawn from one sample of a study of CD8 T cells in Susac syndrome. TCRdb reprocessed the immunoSEQ multiplex PCR reads via MiXCR and lists one record per CDR3 protein. Altogether under 550,000 distinct CDR3 sequences are present, more than 80% being singletons, with the ten largest covering about 0.1%. Sequenced input: CD8+ T cells from PBMCs. These receptors all come from a human donor with multiple sclerosis. The CDR3 runs from the conserved cysteine through the conserved F or W. A D gene is named only where the DNA matches it firmly. Not every row has a clone size; where given, it reads once, few, many or a size class.

V	D	size	J	DNA	CDR3
TRBV2	TRBD2	-	TRBJ2-3	TGTGCCAGTGATGACGTAGGGACTAGCGGTTCAGATACGCAGTATTTT	CASDDVGTSGSDTQYF
TRBV27	TRBD1	-	TRBJ2-7	TGTGCCAGCAGTTTATCGAATCAGGGGGTGACCCCCTACGAGCAGTACTTC	CASSLSNQGVTPYEQYF
TRBV5-1	TRBD1	-	TRBJ1-4	TGCGCCAGCAGCTGGGACAGCGCTGCAACTAATGAAAAACTGTTTTTT	CASSWDSAATNEKLFF
TRBV6-1	TRBD2	-	TRBJ2-7	TGTGCCACCATAGCGGGCTCCTACGAGCAGTACTTC	CATIAGSYEQYF
TRBV7-2	TRBD1	-	TRBJ1-4	TGTGCCAGCAGCGCATCTAGGGGGCTAGCTAATGAAAAACTGTTTTTT	CASSASRGLANEKLFF
TRBV25-1	-	-	TRBJ2-2	TGTGCCAGCACCCACGGGGCTTTTCGAGGGTTCACCGGGGAGCTGTTTTTT	CASTHGAFRGFTGELFF
TRBV19	TRBD1	-	TRBJ1-1	TGTGCCAGTAGTCCCGGACAGGGTATGGTTACTGAAGCTTTCTTT	CASSPGQGMVTEAFF
TRBV30	-	-	TRBJ1-1	TGTGCCTGGAGTCACGGGGGGCTCACTGAAGCTTTCTTT	CAWSHGGLTEAFF
TRBV13	TRBD1	-	TRBJ2-7	TGTGCCAGCAGCGGGGACAGCGAGCAGTACTTC	CASSGDSEQYF
TRBV27	-	-	TRBJ2-2	TGTGCCAGCAAAGGGTTACGCACCGGGGAGCTGTTTTTT	CASKGLRTGELFF
TRBV9	TRBD1	-	TRBJ1-5	TGTGCCAGCAGCGCTGGGACAGGGCACAATCAGCCCCAGCATTTT	CASSAGTGHNQPQHF
TRBV10-3	-	-	TRBJ2-7	TGTGCCATCAGCAATATACAGGGTCTGGCCCTATACGAGCAGTACTTC	CAISNIQGLALYEQYF
TRBV13	TRBD1	-	TRBJ2-1	TGTGCCAGCAGTTCCGGGACAGGGGGCGGGAATGAGCAGTTCTTC	CASSSGTGGGNEQFF
TRBV15	-	-	TRBJ2-7	TGTGCCACCAGCAGAGAGGGGCAGGCGGACTCCTACGAGCAGTACTTC	CATSREGQADSYEQYF
TRBV6-5	-	-	TRBJ1-1	TGTGCCAGCAGTTACTCGCAGGGAGAAGCTTTCTTT	CASSYSQGEAFF
TRBV6-6	-	-	TRBJ1-2	TGTGCCAGCAGTTCTCTTCCTCTCCAATCTGGCTACACCTTC	CASSSLPLQSGYTF
TRBV30	-	once	TRBJ2-1	TGTGCCTGCAATGAGCAGTTCTTC	CACNEQFF
TRBV7-6	TRBD2	-	TRBJ2-1	TGTGCCAGCAGTTCCTGGCGGGGGGGCTCCTACAATGAGCAGTTCTTC	CASSSWRGGSYNEQFF
TRBV30	TRBD2	-	TRBJ2-3	TGTGCCTATCAGCGGGACTACACAGATACGCAGTATTTT	CAYQRDYTDTQYF
TRBV5-8	TRBD1	-	TRBJ2-7	TGTGCCAGCAGCTGGTACCGGGACAGCTACAAGCAGTACTTC	CASSWYRDSYKQYF
TRBV11-1	TRBD2	-	TRBJ2-5	TGTGCCAGCAGCTCCACCGGACTAGACTTTCGAGAGACCCAGTACTTC	CASSSTGLDFRETQYF
TRBV6-1	TRBD2	few	TRBJ2-1	TGTGCCAGCAGTCGACTAGCTCTCTACAATGAGCAGTTCTTC	CASSRLALYNEQFF
TRBV27	-	-	TRBJ2-7	TGTGCCAGCAGTTTAAGGAGATCAGGGTTCCACGAGCAGTACTTC	CASSLRRSGFHEQYF
TRBV6-1	TRBD1	-	TRBJ1-2	TGTGCCAGCAGTGGGGGACAGGCGTATGGCTACACCTTC	CASSGGQAYGYTF
TRBV6-2/TRBV6-3	-	-	TRBJ1-1	TGTGCCAGCAGGATACGGGAAGCTTTCTTT	CASRIREAFF
TRBV2	-	-	TRBJ1-1	TGTGCCAGCTGGGTTGGGAACACTGAAGCTTTCTTT	CASWVGNTEAFF
TRBV23-1	-	-	TRBJ2-1	TGCGCCAGCAGTCAAATATCTTCGGGTGTGAGCAATGAGCAGTTCTTC	CASSQISSGVSNEQFF
TRBV3-1	TRBD1	once	TRBJ2-1	TGTGCCAGCAGCTTAACAGGGGGCGAGTTCAATGAGCAGTTCTTC	CASSLTGGEFNEQFF
TRBV7-2	TRBD2	-	TRBJ2-3	TGTGCCAGCAGCTTAGCCTCTTCTAGCGGGGCAAGCACAGATACGCAGTATTTT	CASSLASSSGASTDTQYF
TRBV27	TRBD1	-	TRBJ1-2	TGTGCCAGCAGTTTAAACAGGGGGTATGGCTACACCTTC	CASSLNRGYGYTF
TRBV27	-	once	TRBJ2-2	TGTGCCAGCAGTCCCCCACCCCTCCTATTCACCGGGGAGCTGTTTTTT	CASSPPPLLFTGELFF
TRBV3-1	-	-	TRBJ2-7	TGTGCCAGCAGCCAAGATCTTCCGGGGACCTACGAGCAGTACTTC	CASSQDLPGTYEQYF
TRBV27	-	-	TRBJ2-7	TGTGCCAGCAGTCAGGGTCTGGGAGAGCAGTACTTC	CASSQGLGEQYF
TRBV12-3/TRBV12-4	TRBD2	-	TRBJ2-1	TGTGCCAGCAGTCCCCTCGGTAGGGCTAGCGGGGCATACTACAATGAGCAGTTCTTC	CASSPLGRASGAYYNEQFF
TRBV27	TRBD2	-	TRBJ2-7	TGTGCCAGCAGTCAAGCGGGACGGCGCGAGCAGTACTTC	CASSQAGRREQYF
TRBV27	TRBD2	-	TRBJ2-3	TGTGCCAGCAGTTTTCTCTCCTCTAGCGGGAGGGCCTACACAGATACGCAGTATTTT	CASSFLSSSGRAYTDTQYF
TRBV3-1	-	-	TRBJ2-1	TGTGCCAGCACTAAGACCAGGGGGACTTTCCCGACCACTACCTACAATGAGCAGTTCTTC	CASTKTRGTFPTTTYNEQFF
TRBV27	-	-	TRBJ2-7	TGTGCCAGCAGTTTACAGGGGCACGAGCAGTACTTC	CASSLQGHEQYF
TRBV28	-	once	TRBJ2-7	TGTGCCAGCAATGAAGCGAACTACGAGCAGTACTTC	CASNEANYEQYF
TRBV27	-	-	TRBJ1-2	TGTGCCACCCTCGGGGGATATGGCTACACCTTC	CATLGGYGYTF
TRBV7-2	-	-	TRBJ1-1	TGTGCCAGCAGCGGCTGGGAGACTGAAGCTTTCTTT	CASSGWETEAFF
TRBV6-1	-	-	TRBJ1-5	TGTGCCAGCAGTGAATGGTTTGGGGGGCAAAGCAATCAGCCCCAGCATTTT	CASSEWFGGQSNQPQHF
TRBV2	TRBD1	-	TRBJ2-6	TGTGCCACTCCGGGACAGGGTGTCTCCGGGGCCAACGTCCTGACTTTC	CATPGQGVSGANVLTF
TRBV28	-	-	TRBJ2-1	TGTGCCAGCAGTCTCAGGGGCGGGATGGGGAATGAGCAGTTCTTC	CASSLRGGMGNEQFF
TRBV6-2/TRBV6-3	-	-	TRBJ2-3	TGTGCCAGCAGCCATAAGGAAACAGATACGCAGTATTTT	CASSHKETDTQYF
TRBV28	-	-	TRBJ2-2	TGTGCCAGCAGCCTCACTCAGACAGTCGCGAACACCGGGGAGCTGTTTTTT	CASSLTQTVANTGELFF
TRBV6-6	TRBD1	-	TRBJ2-7	TGTGCCAGCACCTGGCAGGGGGCGGGCTACGAGCAGTACTTC	CASTWQGAGYEQYF
TRBV5-5	-	-	TRBJ1-2	TGTGCCAGCAGCTTGGCGGAGGGTGGCTATGGCTACACCTTC	CASSLAEGGYGYTF
TRBV12-3/TRBV12-4	TRBD1	-	TRBJ2-5	TGTGCCAGCACCTCAGGGGGTATCCAAGAGACCCAGTACTTC	CASTSGGIQETQYF
TRBV30	TRBD1	-	TRBJ2-7	TGTGCCTGGAGTCACGGGACAGGGTACGAGCAGTACTTC	CAWSHGTGYEQYF
TRBV5-1	-	-	TRBJ1-1	TGCGCCAGCAGCTTTGACCGGGCCAGAATGAACACTGAAGCTTTCTTT	CASSFDRARMNTEAFF
TRBV5-4	-	-	TRBJ1-3	TGTGCCATCTTTGATTGGGAATCCGGAAACACCATATATTTT	CAIFDWESGNTIYF
TRBV7-2	-	-	TRBJ1-6	TGTGCCAGCAGCTTCGACAGCAGCTCCTATAATTCACCCCTCCACTTT	CASSFDSSSYNSPLHF